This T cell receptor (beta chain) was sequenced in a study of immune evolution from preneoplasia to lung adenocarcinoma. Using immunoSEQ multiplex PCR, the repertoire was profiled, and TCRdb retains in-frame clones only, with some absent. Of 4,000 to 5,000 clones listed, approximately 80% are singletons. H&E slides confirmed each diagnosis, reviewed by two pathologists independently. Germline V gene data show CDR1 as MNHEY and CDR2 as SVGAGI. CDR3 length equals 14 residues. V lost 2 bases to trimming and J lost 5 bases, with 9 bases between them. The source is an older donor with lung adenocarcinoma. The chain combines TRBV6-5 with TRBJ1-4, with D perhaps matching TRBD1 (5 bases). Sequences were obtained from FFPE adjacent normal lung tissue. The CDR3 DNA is TGTGCCAGCAGTTACAGGGGAGGCAATGAAAAACTGTTTTTT. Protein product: CASSYRGGNEKLFF.